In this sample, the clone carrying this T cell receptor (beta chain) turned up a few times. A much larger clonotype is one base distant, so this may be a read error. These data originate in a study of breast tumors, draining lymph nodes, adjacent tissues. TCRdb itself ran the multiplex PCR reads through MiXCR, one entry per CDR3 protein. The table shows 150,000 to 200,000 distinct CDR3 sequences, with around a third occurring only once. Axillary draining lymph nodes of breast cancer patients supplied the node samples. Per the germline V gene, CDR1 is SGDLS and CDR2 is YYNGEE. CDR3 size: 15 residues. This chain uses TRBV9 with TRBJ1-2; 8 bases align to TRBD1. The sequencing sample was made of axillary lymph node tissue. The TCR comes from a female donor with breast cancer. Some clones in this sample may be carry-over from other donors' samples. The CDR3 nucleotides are TGTGCCAGCAGCGCGTGGGGGGGGAGTCCAGGGGGCTCCACCTTC. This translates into CASSAWGGSPGGSTF.